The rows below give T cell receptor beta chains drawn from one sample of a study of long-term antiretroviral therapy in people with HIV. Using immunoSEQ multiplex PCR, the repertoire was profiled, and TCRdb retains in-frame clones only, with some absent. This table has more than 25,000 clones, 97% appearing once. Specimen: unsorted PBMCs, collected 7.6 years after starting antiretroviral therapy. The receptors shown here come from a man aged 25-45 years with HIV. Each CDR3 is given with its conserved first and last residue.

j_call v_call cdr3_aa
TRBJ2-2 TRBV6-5 CASVRGGANTGELFF
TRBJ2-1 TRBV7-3 CASSLTPYNEQFF
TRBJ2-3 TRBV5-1 CASRRTTLTLGYTDTQYF
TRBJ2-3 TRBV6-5 CASSYEPWDTQYF
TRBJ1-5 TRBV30 CAWSGTRDQPQHF
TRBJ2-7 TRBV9 CASSQGQASYEQYF
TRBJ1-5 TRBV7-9 CASSLEDNSQHF
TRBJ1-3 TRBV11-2 CASSATDRNTIYF
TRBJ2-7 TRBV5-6 CASSPQGADEQYF
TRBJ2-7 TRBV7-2 CASSLADIAYEQYF
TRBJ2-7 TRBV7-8 CASTHGAREQYF
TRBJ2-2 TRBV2 CASSEALRGPGELFF
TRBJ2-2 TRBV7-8 CASKELAGGPGTGELFF
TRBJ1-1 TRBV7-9 CASSLENTEAFF
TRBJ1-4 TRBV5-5 CASSLYATNEKLFF